The entry below gives a single TCR beta chain sequence along with its context. The target antigen is unknown. The entry originates in a study of T cells in tumors after PD-1 blockade. Study context: Prior checkpoint blockade, systemic immunosuppressant use, or anti-cancer therapy within 4 weeks excluded patients. Some patients also took daily vismodegib 150 mg during anti-PD-1 treatment.

Using immunoSEQ multiplex PCR, the repertoire was profiled, and TCRdb retains in-frame clones only, with some absent. The sample gives tens of thousands of clones, more than 65% of which show up once; 8.7% is in the top ten. Study-wide points: About 41% of tumor TCR clonotypes were also found in blood.

The sequenced sample was PBMCs, obtained before anti-PD-1 therapy. This TCR was sampled from a human donor with advanced basal cell or squamous cell carcinoma (not recorded which).

As DNA, the CDR3 is TGTGCCACCAGCACCCGGGCTACGGGGGTTGAAGCTTTCTTT. Translated, it gives CATSTRATGVEAFF. This sequence joins TRBV15 and TRBJ1-1, with a weak D call TRBD1 (5 bases). This CDR3 is built from 14 residues. V lost 4 bases and J 7 bases, leaving 16 bases between the germline ends. Germline V gene lookup returns CDR1 LNHNV and CDR2 YYDKDF (reference sequence). Full variable domain (missing parts from reference TRBV15 and TRBJ1-1): DAMVIQNPRYQVTQFGKPVTLSCSQTLNHNVMYWYQQKSSQAPKLLFHYYDKDFNNEADTPDNFQSRRPNTSFCFLDIRSPGLGDTAMYLCATSTRATGVEAFFGQGTRLTVV.